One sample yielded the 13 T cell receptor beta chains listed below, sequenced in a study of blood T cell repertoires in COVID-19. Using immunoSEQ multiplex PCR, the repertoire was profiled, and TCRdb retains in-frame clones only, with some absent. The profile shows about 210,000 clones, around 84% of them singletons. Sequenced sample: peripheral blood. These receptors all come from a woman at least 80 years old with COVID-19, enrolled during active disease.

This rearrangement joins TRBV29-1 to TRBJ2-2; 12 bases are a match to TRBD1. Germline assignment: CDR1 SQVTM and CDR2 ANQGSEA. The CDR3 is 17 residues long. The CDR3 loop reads CTAPGGQGALIAGELFF. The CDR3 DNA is TGCACCGCGCCGGGGGGACAGGGGGCGTTAATAGCCGGGGAGCTGTTTTTT.

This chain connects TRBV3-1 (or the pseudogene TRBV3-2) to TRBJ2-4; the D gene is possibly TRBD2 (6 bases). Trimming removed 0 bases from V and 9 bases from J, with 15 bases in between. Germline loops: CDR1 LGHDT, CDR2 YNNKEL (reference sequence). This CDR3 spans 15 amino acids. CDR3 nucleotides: TGTGCCAGCAGCCAAGAAATGATGGAGGGCTCCATTCAGTACTTC. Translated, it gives CASSQEMMEGSIQYF.

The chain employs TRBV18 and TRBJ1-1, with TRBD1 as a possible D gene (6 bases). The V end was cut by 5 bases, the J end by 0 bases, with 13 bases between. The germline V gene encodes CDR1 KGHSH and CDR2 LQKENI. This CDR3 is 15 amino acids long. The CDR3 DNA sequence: TGTGCCAGCTCATGGGACATGTATATGAACACTGAAGCTTTCTTT. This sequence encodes CASSWDMYMNTEAFF.

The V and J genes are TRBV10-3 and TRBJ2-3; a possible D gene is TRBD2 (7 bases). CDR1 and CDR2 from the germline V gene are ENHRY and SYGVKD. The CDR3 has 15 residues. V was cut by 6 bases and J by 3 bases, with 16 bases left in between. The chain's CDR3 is CAIRAGDTGTDTQYF. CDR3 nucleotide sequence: TGTGCCATCAGGGCGGGGGACACTGGAACAGATACGCAGTATTTT.

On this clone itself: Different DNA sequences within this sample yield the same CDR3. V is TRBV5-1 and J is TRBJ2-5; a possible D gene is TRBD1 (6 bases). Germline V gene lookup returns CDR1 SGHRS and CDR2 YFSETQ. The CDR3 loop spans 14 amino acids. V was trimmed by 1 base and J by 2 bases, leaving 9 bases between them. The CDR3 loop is CASSLRTAQETQYF. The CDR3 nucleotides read TGCGCCAGCAGCTTGCGGACAGCGCAAGAGACCCAGTACTTC. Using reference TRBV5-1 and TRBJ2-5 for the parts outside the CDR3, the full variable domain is KAGVTQTPRYLIKTRGQQVTLSCSPISGHRSVSWYQQTPGQGLQFLFEYFSETQRNKGNFPGRFSGRQFSNSRSEMNVSTLELGDSALYLCASSLRTAQETQYFGPGTRLLVL.

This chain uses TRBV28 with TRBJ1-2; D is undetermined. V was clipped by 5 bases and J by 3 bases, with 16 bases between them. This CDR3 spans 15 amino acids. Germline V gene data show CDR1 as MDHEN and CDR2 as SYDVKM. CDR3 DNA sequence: TGTGCCAGCAGTGCCTCGACTCGAGCCCACTATGGCTACACCTTC. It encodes CASSASTRAHYGYTF.

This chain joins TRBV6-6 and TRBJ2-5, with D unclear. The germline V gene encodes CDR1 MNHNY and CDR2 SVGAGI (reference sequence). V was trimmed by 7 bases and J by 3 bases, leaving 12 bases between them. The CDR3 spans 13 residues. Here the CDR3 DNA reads TGTGCCAGCACCCCCCGGTTGGAAGAGACCCAGTACTTC. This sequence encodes CASTPRLEETQYF.

The CDR3 region is CASSSSLAGGETQYF. As DNA, the CDR3 is TGTGCCAGCAGCTCGTCGCTAGCGGGGGGGGAGACCCAGTACTTC. The rearrangement uses TRBV7-2 and TRBJ2-5; the match to TRBD2 covers 12 bases. This CDR3 region has 15 residues. Germline V gives CDR1 SGHTA, CDR2 FQGNSA. V was clipped by 4 bases and J by 5 bases; unmatched bases: 5.

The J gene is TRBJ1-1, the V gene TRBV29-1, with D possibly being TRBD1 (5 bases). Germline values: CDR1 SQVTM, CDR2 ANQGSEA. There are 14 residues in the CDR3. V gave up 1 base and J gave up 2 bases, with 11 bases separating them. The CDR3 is CSVEGGTGNTEAFF. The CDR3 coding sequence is TGCAGCGTTGAAGGCGGGACGGGCAACACTGAAGCTTTCTTT.

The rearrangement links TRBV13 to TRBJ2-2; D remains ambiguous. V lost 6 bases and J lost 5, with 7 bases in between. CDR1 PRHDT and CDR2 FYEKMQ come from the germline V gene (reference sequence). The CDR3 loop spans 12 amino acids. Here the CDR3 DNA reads TGTGCCAGCAGTCGGCGGACCGGGGAGCTGTTTTTT. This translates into CASSRRTGELFF.

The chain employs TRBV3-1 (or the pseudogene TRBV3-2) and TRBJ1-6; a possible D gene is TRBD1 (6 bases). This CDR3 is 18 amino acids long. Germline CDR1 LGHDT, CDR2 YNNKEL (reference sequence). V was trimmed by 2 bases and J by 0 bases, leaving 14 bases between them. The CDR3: CASSQIRPDSSYNSPLHF. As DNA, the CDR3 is TGTGCCAGCAGCCAAATAAGGCCGGACAGCTCCTATAATTCACCCCTCCACTTT.

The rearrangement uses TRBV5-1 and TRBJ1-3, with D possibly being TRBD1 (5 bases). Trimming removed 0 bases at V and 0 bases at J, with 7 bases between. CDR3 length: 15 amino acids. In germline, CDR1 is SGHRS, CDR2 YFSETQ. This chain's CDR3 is CASSLEGISGNTIYF. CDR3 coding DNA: TGCGCCAGCAGCTTGGAGGGGATCTCTGGAAACACCATATATTTT. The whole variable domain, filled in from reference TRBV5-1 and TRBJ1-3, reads KAGVTQTPRYLIKTRGQQVTLSCSPISGHRSVSWYQQTPGQGLQFLFEYFSETQRNKGNFPGRFSGRQFSNSRSEMNVSTLELGDSALYLCASSLEGISGNTIYFGEGSWLTVV.

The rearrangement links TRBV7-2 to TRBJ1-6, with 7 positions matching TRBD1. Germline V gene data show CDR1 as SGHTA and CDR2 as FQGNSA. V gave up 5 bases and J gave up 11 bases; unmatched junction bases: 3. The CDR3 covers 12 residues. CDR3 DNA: TGTGCCAGCAGCCCCCAGGGGGCACCCCTCCACTTT. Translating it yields CASSPQGAPLHF.